The rows below give T cell receptor beta chains drawn from one sample of a study of cytomegalovirus exposure and HLA in healthy donors. TCRdb's table, derived via immunoSEQ multiplex PCR, lists solely in-frame clones and lacks some. This table has about 110,000 clones, over 65% appearing once. What was sequenced was PBMCs. These TCRs come from a female donor in good health and CMV-seropositive. Each CDR3 is given with its conserved first and last residue. A D gene is named only where the DNA matches it firmly. Only part of the rows carry a size: once, few, many, or a class if the clone is expanded.

j_call	clone_size	v_call	d_call	cdr3_nt	cdr3_aa
TRBJ2-7	NA	TRBV25-1	NA	TGTGCCAGCAGTGAATCGGGGTTTTCGCGACCGTCGTACTTC	CASSESGFSRPSYF
TRBJ2-5	NA	TRBV7-9	NA	TGTGCCAGCAGCTTCCGCCAAGAGACCCAGTACTTC	CASSFRQETQYF
TRBJ2-2	NA	TRBV6-5	TRBD1	TGTGCCAGCAGTCGACAGGGTGCGACCGGGGAGCTGTTTTTT	CASSRQGATGELFF
TRBJ2-6	NA	TRBV29-1	TRBD1	TGCAGCGTTCTGGTAGGGACAGGTAGGCCCGGGGCCAACGTCCTGACTTTC	CSVLVGTGRPGANVLTF
TRBJ2-6	NA	TRBV11-2	TRBD1	TGTGCCAGCAGCGTACGTACAGGGGGACTGAGCTCTGGGGCCAACGTCCTGACTTTC	CASSVRTGGLSSGANVLTF
TRBJ1-1	NA	TRBV5-4	NA	TGTGCCAGCAGCTTGGACTCTCTGAACACTGAAGCTTTCTTT	CASSLDSLNTEAFF
TRBJ2-1	NA	TRBV7-6	NA	TGTGCCAGCAGCTTAAGGCTGGGCACAGTTAACAATGAGCAGTTCTTC	CASSLRLGTVNNEQFF
TRBJ2-7	NA	TRBV20-1	TRBD1	TGCAGTGCGGTAACAGGGGGCTCCAAGTACTTC	CSAVTGGSKYF
TRBJ2-5	few	TRBV9	NA	TGTGCCAGCAGCCCCCGCGGAACTCAAGAGACCCAGTACTTC	CASSPRGTQETQYF
TRBJ2-1	NA	TRBV28	NA	TGTGCCAGCAGTTTATACGCAGGGGGGTACTTGAGCTCCTACAATGAGCAGTTCTTC	CASSLYAGGYLSSYNEQFF
TRBJ2-7	NA	TRBV5-5	NA	TGTGCCAGCAGCTTGACAGACACCTACGAGCAGTACTTC	CASSLTDTYEQYF
TRBJ1-1	few	TRBV7-9	NA	TGTGCCAGCGGGGGCCCGAAAACTGAAGCTTTCTTT	CASGGPKTEAFF
TRBJ2-7	NA	TRBV10-3	TRBD2	TGTGCCATCAGATCTAGCGGGGGACCCTACGAGCAGTACTTC	CAIRSSGGPYEQYF
TRBJ2-7	NA	TRBV6-5	TRBD1	TGTGCCAGCAATCTCCGGGACAGACCCTACGAGCAGTACTTC	CASNLRDRPYEQYF
TRBJ1-4	NA	TRBV5-4	NA	TGTGCCAGCAGCCGGGGGGGGTTGGCTAATGAAAAACTGTTTTTT	CASSRGGLANEKLFF
TRBJ2-7	once	TRBV9	TRBD2	TGTGCCAGCAGCAAGGGACGGGGGGTTACCTACGAGCAGTACTTC	CASSKGRGVTYEQYF
TRBJ2-1	once	TRBV7-9	NA	TGTGCCAGCAGCCCTTTTGGGGAGGATGAGCAGTTCTTC	CASSPFGEDEQFF
TRBJ2-7	NA	TRBV18	TRBD2	TGTGCCAGCTCACCAAGTCGGACTAGCGGGGGCTACGAGCAGTACTTC	CASSPSRTSGGYEQYF